The sequence of this T cell receptor (beta chain) was determined in a study of blood T cells in healthy people across ages. Overall study context: For every two T cells, template switching captured about one barcoded beta molecule.

This clonotype appeared a single time. Using a J-beta primer mix together with a sample-barcoded 5' primer, a second PCR was run for roughly 6 to 11 cycles. TCRdb called the 5' RACE reads again in MiXCR, with one record for every CDR3 protein. The table has 550,000 to 750,000 distinct CDR3 sequences, around a fifth seen once. Germline V gives CDR1 DFQATT, CDR2 SNEGSKA (reference sequence). CDR3 length: 14 amino acids. The sample was blood. The V and J genes are TRBV20-1 and TRBJ2-5, with 7 bases aligning to TRBD1. The tail of the sequence fits TRBJ2-7 better, so the J call may be wrong. The clonotype originates from a man aged 65 to 85 in good health. The CDR3 DNA sequence: TGCAGTGCTAGGTCGGACAGGAACCCCTACGAGCAGTACTTC. Protein sequence: CSARSDRNPYEQYF.